These 27 T cell receptor beta chains originate from one sample sequenced in a study of CD8 T cells in Susac syndrome. RNA totalling about 0.45 to 1 ug underwent reverse transcription with random hexamers. TCRdb re-analysed the immunoSEQ multiplex PCR reads in MiXCR, keeping a single row per CDR3 protein. The sample shows roughly 190,000 distinct CDR3 sequences, around 93% of them seen only once. The sample comprised CD8+ T cells from PBMCs. These receptors originate from a human donor with Susac syndrome.

The chain employs TRBV19 and TRBJ2-6; 10 nucleotides line up with TRBD1. The CDR3 loop spans 15 amino acids. V trimming: 9 bases; J trimming: 2 bases; junction bases outside the gene matches: 4. Germline values: CDR1 LNHDA, CDR2 SQIVND (reference sequence). CDR3 DNA: TGTGCCAGCCAAGACAGGGGGCCTGGGGCCAACGTCCTGACTTTC. Translation gives CASQDRGPGANVLTF. Based on the CDR3 plus reference TRBV19 and TRBJ2-6, the full variable domain is DGGITQSPKYLFRKEGQNVTLSCEQNLNHDAMYWYRQDPGQGLRLIYYSQIVNDFQKGDIAEGYSVSREKKESFPLTVTSAQKNPTAFYLCASQDRGPGANVLTFGAGSRLTVL.

CDR3 amino acids: CASSPTQWVYEQYF. The CDR3 DNA sequence: TGTGCCAGCAGCCCGACCCAGTGGGTCTACGAGCAGTACTTC. The chain couples TRBV14 to TRBJ2-7; D ambiguous. Germline V gene sequence: CDR1 SGHDN, CDR2 FVKESK. The CDR3 length is 14 residues. V lost 4 bases to trimming and J lost 3 bases, with 13 bases between them.

The chain recombines TRBV19 with TRBJ1-1, with 7 bases fitting TRBD1. V was pared by 3 bases and J by 4 bases, with 11 bases of the junction left unmatched. The length of the CDR3 is 16 residues. Germline loops: CDR1 LNHDA, CDR2 SQIVND (reference sequence). The CDR3 loop reads CASSIWDYQGGTEAFF. CDR3 bases: TGTGCCAGTAGTATTTGGGACTACCAGGGGGGCACTGAAGCTTTCTTT.

This clonotype has only one observation. The CDR3 region is CSATEDNYNEQFF. In nucleotides, the CDR3 is TGCAGTGCTACGGAAGACAACTACAATGAGCAGTTCTTC. This chain joins TRBV20-1 and TRBJ2-1; D ambiguous. Germline CDR1 reads DFQATT; CDR2 reads SNEGSKA (reference sequence). This CDR3 spans 13 amino acids. Trimming cost V 4 bases and J 3 bases, with 10 bases left between them.

V and J are TRBV30 and TRBJ1-4; 7 bases agree with TRBD1. The J segment lost 5 bases and the V segment lost 4 bases, leaving 1 base of the junction unmatched. CDR3 length equals 12 residues. Germline V CDR1 and CDR2: GTSNPN, SVGIG (reference sequence). The CDR3: CAWNRGNEKLFF. The CDR3 DNA follows: TGTGCCTGGAACAGGGGCAATGAAAAACTGTTTTTT.

V and J are TRBV29-1 and TRBJ2-5; maybe TRBD1 (6 bases). The V gene lost 6 bases and the J gene lost 5 bases, with 16 bases spanning the gap. The CDR3 loop spans 13 amino acids. Germline V gives CDR1 SQVTM, CDR2 ANQGSEA. The CDR3 region is CSVNRDVLETQYF. The CDR3, as DNA: TGCAGCGTCAACAGGGATGTATTGGAGACCCAGTACTTC. Looking up the rest from reference TRBV29-1 and TRBJ2-5 gives the full variable domain: SAVISQKPSRDICQRGTSLTIQCQVDSQVTMMFWYRQQPGQSLTLIATANQGSEATYESGFVIDKFPISRPNLTFSTLTVSNMSPEDSSIYLCSVNRDVLETQYFGPGTRLLVL.

The chain joins TRBV5-6 to TRBJ2-5, with D possibly TRBD1 on 5 matching bases. Germline CDR1 SGHDT, CDR2 YYEEEE. CDR3 length: 14 residues. V lost 4 bases to trimming and J lost 5 bases, with 15 bases between them. The CDR3 region is CASSGILGAETQYF. The CDR3 DNA follows: TGTGCCAGCAGCGGGATTTTAGGGGCCGAGACCCAGTACTTC.

V usage is TRBV10-3 and J usage is TRBJ2-3; a possible D gene is TRBD2 (6 bases). CDR3 length: 14 residues. Deletions cut 2 bases from V and 3 bases from J, with 9 bases between. Per the germline V gene, CDR1 is ENHRY and CDR2 is SYGVKD. CDR3 DNA sequence: TGTGCCATCAGTGAGCCCCTAGCGACAGATACGCAGTATTTT. Translating gives CAISEPLATDTQYF.

This chain connects TRBV4-1 to TRBJ2-3; 12 positions agree with TRBD2. Germline values: CDR1 MGHRA, CDR2 YSYEKL. J was trimmed by 3 bases and V by 4 bases; bases with no gene match: 8. The CDR3 consists of 17 residues. The CDR3 spells CASSPSTSGRITDTQYF. The DNA for the CDR3 is TGCGCCAGCAGCCCGTCGACTAGCGGGAGAATTACAGATACGCAGTATTTT.

The rearrangement joins TRBV5-4 to TRBJ2-7; D is undetermined. V gave up 4 bases and J gave up 6 bases, with 14 bases separating them. The V gene's germline CDR1 is SGHNT and CDR2 YYREEE (reference sequence). This CDR3 is built from 13 residues. The CDR3 spells CASSPLSSTEQYF. In DNA, the CDR3 is TGTGCCAGCAGCCCATTAAGCAGCACCGAGCAGTACTTC.

The V gene is TRBV3-1, the J gene TRBJ2-2, with D possibly TRBD1 on 6 matching bases. Trimming took off 1 base at V and 6 bases at J, with 15 bases between the two ends. The CDR3 is 16 amino acids. Germline V gives CDR1 LGHDT, CDR2 YNNKEL (reference sequence). CDR3 protein: CASSQAWSTGSGELFF. Written as DNA, the CDR3 is TGTGCCAGCAGCCAAGCTTGGTCGACAGGCTCCGGGGAGCTGTTTTTT.

The chain is built from TRBV12-3 or TRBV12-4 and TRBJ2-1; D tentatively reads TRBD1 or TRBD2 (5 bases each). The CDR3 sequence is 13 residues long. The ends were cut back, 8 bases at V and 6 bases at J, with 14 bases in the middle. Here the CDR3 DNA reads TGTGCCAGCGAATCCGCCGGGACCAATGAGCAGTTCTTC. It specifies CASESAGTNEQFF.

V and J are TRBV7-6 and TRBJ2-7; the D is unclear. CDR3 length equals 13 residues. The ends were cut back, 5 bases at V and 6 bases at J, with 14 bases in the middle. Germline assignment: CDR1 SGHVS and CDR2 FNYEAQ. The CDR3 loop is CASSISDPSEQYF. The DNA of the CDR3 is TGTGCCAGCAGCATCAGCGACCCTAGCGAGCAGTACTTC.

This clonotype has a single count. This CDR3 is CASMWWEGGDEQFF. CDR3 DNA: TGTGCCAGCATGTGGTGGGAGGGAGGAGATGAGCAGTTCTTC. The chain combines TRBV13 with TRBJ2-1, with 7 bases fitting TRBD2. The V and J ends lost 7 bases and 8 bases, in that order; junction bases with no gene match: 11. This CDR3 has 14 amino acids. Germline CDR1 and CDR2: PRHDT and FYEKMQ (reference sequence).

The rearrangement joins TRBV10-3 to TRBJ1-2; 8 bases fit TRBD1. Germline V gene sequence: CDR1 ENHRY, CDR2 SYGVKD. J gave up 4 bases and V 6 bases, and 7 bases lay outside the gene matches. This CDR3 is built from 14 residues. The CDR3 loop is CAIREQGAGYGYTF. In nucleotides, the CDR3 is TGTGCCATCAGAGAGCAGGGGGCTGGCTATGGCTACACCTTC.

V is TRBV28 and J is TRBJ1-5; possible D gene TRBD1, 5 bases. The CDR3 has 13 amino acids. The ends were cut back, 7 bases at V and 0 bases at J, with 7 bases in the middle. CDR1 is MDHEN, CDR2 SYDVKM, per germline. CDR3 in DNA: TGTGCCAGCACCGACAGTAGCAATCAGCCCCAGCATTTT. It is translated as CASTDSSNQPQHF.

V gene TRBV28 combines with J gene TRBJ2-1; D ambiguous. The CDR3 has 14 residues. Germline values: CDR1 MDHEN, CDR2 SYDVKM. V was pared by 2 bases and J by 7 bases, with 12 bases between. CDR3 in amino acids: CASSLLSLGNEQFF. The CDR3 nucleotides read TGTGCCAGCAGTTTACTTTCCCTCGGAAATGAGCAGTTCTTC.

This chain uses TRBV13 with TRBJ2-1, with 10 bases matching TRBD2. Germline CDR1 reads PRHDT; CDR2 reads FYEKMQ (reference sequence). V was clipped by 8 bases and J by 7 bases; unmatched bases: 5. The CDR3 loop spans 13 amino acids. The CDR3 sequence is CASYKREGNEQFF. CDR3 sequence (DNA): TGTGCCAGCTACAAGCGGGAGGGAAATGAGCAGTTCTTC. Full variable domain (remainder filled in from reference TRBV13 and TRBJ2-1): AAGVIQSPRHLIKEKRETATLKCYPIPRHDTVYWYQQGPGQDPQFLISFYEKMQSDKGSIPDRFSAQQFSDYHSELNMSSLELGDSALYFCASYKREGNEQFFGPGTRLTVL.

Only one count was recorded for this clonotype. The chain carries TRBV7-6 and TRBJ2-5; maybe TRBD2 (6 bases). V lost 5 bases and J 2 bases, leaving 24 bases between the germline ends. CDR1 and CDR2 from the germline V gene are SGHVS and FNYEAQ. This CDR3 is built from 18 residues. The CDR3 DNA reads TGTGCCAGCAGCCGGGCTACGGAGGGCCCGGGAGCACAAGAGACCCAGTACTTC. This encodes CASSRATEGPGAQETQYF.

This clonotype was found once. V is TRBV5-6 and J is TRBJ1-1; D remains unclear. This CDR3 has 13 residues. Germline values: CDR1 SGHDT, CDR2 YYEEEE. The V end was cut by 4 bases, the J end by 6 bases, with 13 bases between. This CDR3 is CASSQPFGSEAFF. The CDR3 DNA reads TGTGCCAGCAGCCAGCCTTTCGGGTCTGAAGCTTTCTTT.

V and J are TRBV20-1 and TRBJ2-3; 13 bases map to TRBD2. With V trimmed by 6 bases and J by 5 bases, 11 bases remained unmatched. The CDR3 length is 16 residues. Germline loops: CDR1 DFQATT, CDR2 SNEGSKA (reference sequence). CDR3: CSAPQLAGGPEDTQYF. In DNA form, the CDR3 reads TGCAGTGCGCCACAACTAGCGGGGGGGCCCGAAGATACGCAGTATTTT.

V is TRBV25-1 and J is TRBJ2-3; a weak D match, TRBD2 (5 bases). Between the trimmed V and J ends, which lost 4 bases and 6 bases, there was a span of 17 bases. Germline CDR1 is MGHDK and CDR2 is SYGVNS. The CDR3 is 15 residues long. CDR3 protein: CASSGTDSKPDTQYF. Here the CDR3 DNA reads TGTGCCAGCAGTGGGACGGACTCTAAACCCGATACGCAGTATTTT. Together with reference TRBV25-1 and TRBJ2-3, the CDR3 gives the full variable domain: EADIYQTPRYLVIGTGKKITLECSQTMGHDKMYWYQQDPGMELHLIHYSYGVNSTEKGDLSSESTVSRIRTEHFPLTLESARPSHTSQYLCASSGTDSKPDTQYFGPGTRLTVL.

The chain recombines TRBV7-8 with TRBJ2-5; 7 bases fit TRBD2. CDR3 length equals 17 residues. The germline gives CDR1 SGHVS, CDR2 FQNEAQ. Germline trimming cut 5 bases from V and 4 bases from J; bases unmatched to any gene: 16. CDR3 coding DNA: TGTGCCAGCAGCGATCCCACTCCGGCTAGCGGCGCAGAGACCCAGTACTTC. It yields the protein CASSDPTPASGAETQYF.

The chain carries TRBV19 and TRBJ2-7; D gene ambiguous. The germline V and J ends were trimmed by 1 base and 3 bases, with 4 bases remaining between them. Germline CDR1 LNHDA, CDR2 SQIVND (reference sequence). The CDR3 runs 12 residues. DNA of the CDR3: TGTGCCAGTAGTATAGGGGGCTACGAGCAGTACTTC. Its protein is CASSIGGYEQYF.

The rearrangement joins TRBV7-8 to TRBJ1-5, with D unclear. With 2 bases removed from V and 6 bases from J, the gap between germline ends came to 14 bases. The length of the CDR3 is 15 residues. Per germline, CDR1 SGHVS and CDR2 FQNEAQ. The CDR3 loop reads CASSLNRLGGQPQHF. For the CDR3, the DNA is TGTGCCAGCAGCTTAAATCGTTTGGGAGGTCAGCCCCAGCATTTT.

The chain recombines TRBV12-3 or TRBV12-4 with TRBJ2-1; 7 bases align to TRBD1. V shed 6 bases and J 2 bases; nucleotides not matched to a gene: 10. This CDR3 has 16 amino acids. Here the CDR3 DNA reads TGTGCCAGCAGCCCGACCGGGACAGCTCCCTACAATGAGCAGTTCTTC. It codes for CASSPTGTAPYNEQFF.

The chain links TRBV12-3 or TRBV12-4 to TRBJ2-7, with 9 positions matching TRBD2. The J segment lost 6 bases and the V segment lost 2 bases, leaving 5 bases of the junction unmatched. This CDR3 is built from 14 residues. This CDR3 is CASSLSAGGSEQYF. In nucleotides, the CDR3 is TGTGCCAGCAGTTTATCCGCGGGGGGGTCCGAGCAGTACTTC.